These 18 T cell receptor beta chains were sequenced from one sample in a study of CD8+CD57+ T cells in acquired aplastic anemia. Profiling that covered TCR beta VDJ and CDR3 relied on genomic DNA as its template. One entry per CDR3 protein results from TCRdb running MiXCR on the reads. The sample carries some 190,000 distinct CDR3 sequences, approximately 52% recorded once. The specimen sequenced was sorted CD4+, CD8+, or CD8+CD57+ T cells (not recorded which) from PBMCs. The origin of the receptors is a human donor in good health, serving as a control.

The table lists this clonotype with a few counts. This chain links TRBV7-8 with TRBJ1-2, with D perhaps matching TRBD1 (5 bases). The germline gives CDR1 SGHVS, CDR2 FQNEAQ. The CDR3 sequence is 15 residues long. V was cut by 9 bases and J by 1 base, with 18 bases left in between. CDR3 amino acids: CASKLVAGSNYGYTF. For the CDR3, the DNA is TGTGCCAGTAAGTTAGTGGCAGGGAGTAACTATGGCTACACCTTC.

The chain has TRBV20-1 and TRBJ1-1, with no clear D. Germline-derived CDR1 and CDR2 are DFQATT and SNEGSKA (reference sequence). This CDR3 is 13 amino acids long. V dropped 6 bases and J dropped 0 bases, with 11 bases sitting between them. The CDR3 loop reads CSAKIDMNTEAFF. The CDR3 region has the DNA TGCAGTGCAAAGATAGACATGAACACTGAAGCTTTCTTT.

Points on this clonotype: The junction does not match germline at one end; this may be a read error. The chain couples TRBV7-6 to TRBJ2-7, with 8 bases identical to TRBD2. CDR3 length equals 15 residues. Germline V gives CDR1 SGHVS, CDR2 FNYEAQ. The CDR3 spells CASSVAGGGRREQYF. As DNA, the CDR3 is TGTGCCAGCAGCGTAGCCGGGGGGGGGCGTCGAGAGCAGTACTTC.

This clonotype occurred many times. The CDR3 region has the DNA TGTGCCAGCAGTTTGTGGCAACCCGGGGAGCTGTTTTTT. This encodes CASSLWQPGELFF. The chain uses TRBV5-5 and TRBJ2-2; D is uncertain. The CDR3 consists of 13 residues. V was trimmed by 5 bases and J by 6 bases, leaving 11 bases between them. The germline gives CDR1 SGHKS, CDR2 YYEKEE (reference sequence).

V is TRBV9 and J is TRBJ2-7; D uncertain. Germline values: CDR1 SGDLS, CDR2 YYNGEE. This CDR3 is 14 amino acids long. V was pared by 4 bases and J by 0 bases, with 11 bases between. CDR3 region: CASSFGGDSYEQYF. In DNA form, the CDR3 reads TGTGCCAGCAGCTTCGGTGGGGACTCCTACGAGCAGTACTTC.

This chain connects TRBV7-2 to TRBJ1-2; possibly TRBD1 for D (5 bases). The CDR3 extends over 16 amino acids. V lost 5 bases and J lost 7, with 23 bases in between. Germline V gene data show CDR1 as SGHTA and CDR2 as FQGNSA. The CDR3 loop reads CASSTGTGTGISGYTF. The CDR3 nucleotides are TGTGCCAGCAGCACCGGGACGGGGACCGGGATTAGTGGCTACACCTTC.

The CDR3 spells CASSIEGPQPQHF. The DNA for the CDR3 is TGTGCCAGTAGTATAGAGGGGCCCCAGCCCCAGCATTTT. The gene calls are TRBV19 and TRBJ1-5; D perhaps matches TRBD1 (5 bases). This CDR3 contains 13 residues. Between the trimmed V and J ends, which lost 0 bases and 7 bases, there was a span of 7 bases. Germline-derived CDR1 and CDR2 are LNHDA and SQIVND (reference sequence).

This chain joins TRBV4-3 and TRBJ1-2; D gene ambiguous. The CDR3 is 13 residues long. Per germline, CDR1 LGHNA and CDR2 YSLEER. Trimming cost V 2 bases and J 5 bases, with 9 bases left between them. Written as DNA, the CDR3 is TGCGCCAGCAGCCAATGGGTATCATATGGCTACACCTTC. It is translated as CASSQWVSYGYTF.

This clonotype occurred a few times. The rearrangement links TRBV4-3 to TRBJ1-4, with unresolved D. Trimming removed 0 bases at V and 3 bases at J, with 8 bases between. The germline gives CDR1 LGHNA, CDR2 YSLEER. The CDR3 extends over 15 amino acids. The CDR3 spells CASSQEPGSNEKLFF. CDR3 in DNA: TGCGCCAGCAGCCAAGAGCCCGGATCTAATGAAAAACTGTTTTTT.

This clonotype has only one observation. At one of its ends the junction is not consistent with the germline gene, which may arise from a read error. This chain links TRBV29-1 with TRBJ1-2; 9 bases line up with TRBD1. Germline V gene lookup returns CDR1 SQVTM and CDR2 ANQGSEA. This CDR3 spans 19 amino acids. The CDR3 region is CNVELTVFGTGRSLGSYTF. DNA for the CDR3: TGCAACGTTGAGTTGACTGTATTCGGGACAGGGCGCTCCCTGGGCAGCTACACCTTC.

In DNA form, the CDR3 reads TGCAGTGTTCTTGGGGGCCGCCCGCGGCAGTACGTC. It codes for CSVLGGRPRQYV. The rearrangement uses TRBV20-1 and TRBJ2-7, with D tentatively TRBD1 (6 bases). The V gene's germline CDR1 is DFQATT and CDR2 SNEGSKA (reference sequence). This CDR3 spans 12 amino acids. The V gene lost 7 bases and the J gene lost 9 bases, with 19 bases spanning the gap.

This clonotype was recorded many times. The chain couples TRBV28 to TRBJ2-7; D is tentatively TRBD1 or TRBD2 (5 bases each). Germline loops: CDR1 MDHEN, CDR2 SYDVKM. This CDR3 contains 15 residues. V was pared by 8 bases and J by 2 bases, with 19 bases between. The CDR3 DNA reads as TGTGCCAGCCGCCCCGAGGGGAGTCGAGCCTACGAGCAGTACTTC. This translates into CASRPEGSRAYEQYF. Full variable domain (missing parts from reference TRBV28 and TRBJ2-7): DVKVTQSSRYLVKRTGEKVFLECVQDMDHENMFWYRQDPGLGLRLIYFSYDVKMKEKGDIPEGYSVSREKKERFSLILESASTNQTSMYLCASRPEGSRAYEQYFGPGTRLTVT.

This clonotype was observed many times. The chain uses TRBV2 and TRBJ2-2, with D unclear. Germline V gene lookup returns CDR1 SNHLY and CDR2 FYNNEI. V was cut by 8 bases and J by 1 base, with 11 bases left in between. CDR3 size: 14 residues. CDR3 sequence reads: CASEVLGNTGELFF. CDR3 sequence (DNA): TGTGCCAGCGAAGTTCTAGGGAACACCGGGGAGCTGTTTTTT.

The DNA for the CDR3 is TGTGCCATCAGTCCTGGGGACAGATTCTATGGCTACACCTTC. As protein: CAISPGDRFYGYTF. This chain joins TRBV10-3 and TRBJ1-2; 7 bases are shared with TRBD1. Germline CDR1 is ENHRY and CDR2 is SYGVKD. The CDR3 runs to 14 residues. V lost 5 bases to trimming and J lost 4 bases; unmatched junction nucleotides: 7.

The chain recombines TRBV6-2 or TRBV6-3 with TRBJ1-2; D possibly corresponds to TRBD1 (6 bases). The V end lost 2 bases, the J end lost 2 bases, and 21 bases lay between the germline ends. CDR3 length: 18 amino acids. CDR1 and CDR2 from the germline V gene are MNHEY and SVGEGT. The CDR3 loop is CASSYPVDLQGGNYGYTF. In DNA form, the CDR3 reads TGTGCCAGCAGTTACCCCGTGGATCTACAGGGAGGGAACTATGGCTACACCTTC.

This clonotype appeared many times. V is TRBV27 and J is TRBJ1-5; possible D gene TRBD1, 6 bases. The germline V gene encodes CDR1 MNHEY and CDR2 SMNVEV (reference sequence). Trimming pared 3 bases from V and 6 bases from J, leaving 24 bases between. This CDR3 is 18 amino acids long. DNA of the CDR3: TGTGCCAGCAGTTTTCGGTGGCCGGGGGGGGGGCAGGGTCAGCCCCAGCATTTT. Encoded protein: CASSFRWPGGGQGQPQHF.

This clonotype was detected ten times or more. V usage is TRBV6-2 or TRBV6-3 and J usage is TRBJ2-1; TRBD2 might be the D (5 bases). The CDR3 is made up of 14 amino acids. Germline V lookup: CDR1 MNHEY, CDR2 SVGEGT. Between the trimmed V and J ends, which lost 6 bases and 8 bases, there was a span of 17 bases. The CDR3 bases are TGTGCCAGCAGGGGCGTTAGAGGGTACCATGAGCAGTTCTTC. Translation gives CASRGVRGYHEQFF.

The rearrangement joins TRBV13 to TRBJ1-2; no reliable D call. The CDR3 contains 13 residues. V lost 8 bases to trimming and J lost 7 bases, with 17 bases between them. Germline-derived CDR1 and CDR2 are PRHDT and FYEKMQ (reference sequence). The CDR3 sequence: CASGVRNEGGYTF. CDR3 DNA sequence: TGTGCCAGCGGTGTGCGGAATGAGGGTGGCTACACCTTC.